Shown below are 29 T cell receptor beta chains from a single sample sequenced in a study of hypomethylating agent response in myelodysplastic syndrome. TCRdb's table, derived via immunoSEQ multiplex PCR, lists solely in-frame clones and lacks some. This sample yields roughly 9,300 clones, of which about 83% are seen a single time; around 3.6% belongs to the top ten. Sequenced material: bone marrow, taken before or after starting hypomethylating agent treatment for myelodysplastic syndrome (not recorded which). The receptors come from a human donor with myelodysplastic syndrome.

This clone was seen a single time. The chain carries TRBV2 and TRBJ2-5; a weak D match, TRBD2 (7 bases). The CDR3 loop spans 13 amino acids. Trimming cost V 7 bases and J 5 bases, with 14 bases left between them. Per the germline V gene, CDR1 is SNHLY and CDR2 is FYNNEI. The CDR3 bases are TGTGCCAGCAAATCGGGGGGCCGGGAGACCCAGTACTTC. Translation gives CASKSGGRETQYF.

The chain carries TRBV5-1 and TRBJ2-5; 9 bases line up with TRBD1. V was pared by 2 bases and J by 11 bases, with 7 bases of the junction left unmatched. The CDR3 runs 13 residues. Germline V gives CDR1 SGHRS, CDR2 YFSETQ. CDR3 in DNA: TGCGCCAGCAGCTTAGGGACAGGGCGAGAGCAGTACTTC. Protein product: CASSLGTGREQYF.

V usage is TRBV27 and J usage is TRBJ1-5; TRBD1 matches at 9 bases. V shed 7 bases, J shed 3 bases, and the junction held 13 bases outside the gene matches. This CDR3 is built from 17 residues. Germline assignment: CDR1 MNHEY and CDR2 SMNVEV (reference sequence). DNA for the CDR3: TGTGCCAGCACCAGTCTTACCGGGACAGGGATCAATCAGCCCCAGCATTTT. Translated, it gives CASTSLTGTGINQPQHF.

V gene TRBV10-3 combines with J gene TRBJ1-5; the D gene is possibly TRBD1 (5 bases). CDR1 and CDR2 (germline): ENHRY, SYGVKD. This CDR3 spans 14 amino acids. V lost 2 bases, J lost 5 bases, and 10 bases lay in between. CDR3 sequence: CAISEGGSYQPQHF. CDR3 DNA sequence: TGTGCCATCAGTGAGGGGGGATCATATCAGCCCCAGCATTTT.

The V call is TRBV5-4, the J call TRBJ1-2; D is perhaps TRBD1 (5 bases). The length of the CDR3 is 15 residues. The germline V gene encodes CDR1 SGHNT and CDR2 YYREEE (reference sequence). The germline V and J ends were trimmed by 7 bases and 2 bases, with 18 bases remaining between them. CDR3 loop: CASSLIGTENYGYTF. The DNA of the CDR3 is TGTGCCAGCTCACTTATCGGGACGGAGAACTATGGCTACACCTTC.

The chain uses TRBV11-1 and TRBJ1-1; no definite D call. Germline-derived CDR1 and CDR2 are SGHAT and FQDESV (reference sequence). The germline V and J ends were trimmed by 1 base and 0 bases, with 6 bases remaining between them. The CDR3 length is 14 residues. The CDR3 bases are TGTGCCAGCAGCTTAGAACCGATGAACACTGAAGCTTTCTTT. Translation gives CASSLEPMNTEAFF.

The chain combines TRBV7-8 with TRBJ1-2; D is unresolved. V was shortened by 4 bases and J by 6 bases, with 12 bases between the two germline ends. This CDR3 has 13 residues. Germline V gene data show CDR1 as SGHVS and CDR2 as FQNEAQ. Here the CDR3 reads CASSSKTLNGYTF. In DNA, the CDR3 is TGTGCCAGCAGCTCCAAGACCCTGAATGGCTACACCTTC.

The CDR3 loop reads CASSQGDSGANVLTF. Here the CDR3 DNA reads TGCGCCAGCAGCCAAGGTGACTCTGGGGCCAACGTCCTGACTTTC. The chain combines TRBV4-1 with TRBJ2-6; D ambiguous. Germline V gene lookup returns CDR1 MGHRA and CDR2 YSYEKL. The ends were cut back, 1 base at V and 0 bases at J, with 4 bases in the middle. The CDR3 has 15 amino acids.

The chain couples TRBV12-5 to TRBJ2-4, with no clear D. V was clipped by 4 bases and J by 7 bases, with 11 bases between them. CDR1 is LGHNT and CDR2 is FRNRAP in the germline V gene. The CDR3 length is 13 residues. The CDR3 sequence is CASGSPGSNIQYF. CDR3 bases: TGTGCTAGTGGTTCCCCGGGTTCCAACATTCAGTACTTC.

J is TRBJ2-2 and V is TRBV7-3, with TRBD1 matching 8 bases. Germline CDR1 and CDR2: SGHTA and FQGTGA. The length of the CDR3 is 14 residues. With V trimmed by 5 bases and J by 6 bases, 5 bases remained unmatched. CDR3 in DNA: TGTGCCAGCAGCGCGACAGGGGTGGCCGGGGAGCTGTTTTTT. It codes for CASSATGVAGELFF.

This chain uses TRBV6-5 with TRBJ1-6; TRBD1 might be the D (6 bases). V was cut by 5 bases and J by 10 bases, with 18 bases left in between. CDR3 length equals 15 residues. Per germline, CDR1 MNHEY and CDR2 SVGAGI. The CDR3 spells CASSLIQGRESPLHF. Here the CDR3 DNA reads TGTGCCAGCAGTCTGATACAGGGAAGAGAATCACCCCTCCACTTT.

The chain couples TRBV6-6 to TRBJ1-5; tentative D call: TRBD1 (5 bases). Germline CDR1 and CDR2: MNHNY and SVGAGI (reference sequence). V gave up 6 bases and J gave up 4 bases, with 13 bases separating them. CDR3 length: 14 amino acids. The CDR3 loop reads CASSQGVQNQPQHF. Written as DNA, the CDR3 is TGTGCCAGCAGCCAGGGTGTCCAAAATCAGCCCCAGCATTTT.

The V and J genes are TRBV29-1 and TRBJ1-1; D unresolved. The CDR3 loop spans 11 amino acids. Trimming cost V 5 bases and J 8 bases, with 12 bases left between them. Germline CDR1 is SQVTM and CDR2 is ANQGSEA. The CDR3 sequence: CSVRAGREAFF. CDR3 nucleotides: TGCAGCGTTCGGGCAGGCAGGGAAGCTTTCTTT.

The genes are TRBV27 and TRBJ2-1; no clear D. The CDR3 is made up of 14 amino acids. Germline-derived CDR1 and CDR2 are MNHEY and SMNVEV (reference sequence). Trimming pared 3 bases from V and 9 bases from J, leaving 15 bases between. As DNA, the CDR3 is TGTGCCAGCAGTTTTAGTACGGATTTTGGTGAGCAGTTCTTC. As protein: CASSFSTDFGEQFF.

This CDR3 reads CASREGLKGKLFF. In nucleotides, the CDR3 is TGTGCCAGCAGGGAGGGCCTGAAGGGAAAACTGTTTTTT. This rearrangement joins TRBV2 to TRBJ1-4; the D is unclear. Trimming pared 6 bases from V and 10 bases from J, leaving 15 bases between. From germline, CDR1 is SNHLY and CDR2 FYNNEI. This CDR3 region has 13 residues.

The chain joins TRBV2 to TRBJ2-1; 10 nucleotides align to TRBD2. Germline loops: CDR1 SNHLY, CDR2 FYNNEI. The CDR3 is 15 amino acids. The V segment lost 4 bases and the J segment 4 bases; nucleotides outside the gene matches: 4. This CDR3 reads CASSGRTSGYNEQFF. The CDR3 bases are TGTGCCAGCAGTGGTCGGACTAGCGGATACAATGAGCAGTTCTTC.

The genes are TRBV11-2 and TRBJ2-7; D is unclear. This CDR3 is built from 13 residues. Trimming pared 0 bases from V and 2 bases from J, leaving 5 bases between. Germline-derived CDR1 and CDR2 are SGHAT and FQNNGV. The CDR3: CASSLDPAYEQYF. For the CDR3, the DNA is TGTGCCAGCAGCTTAGATCCAGCCTACGAGCAGTACTTC.

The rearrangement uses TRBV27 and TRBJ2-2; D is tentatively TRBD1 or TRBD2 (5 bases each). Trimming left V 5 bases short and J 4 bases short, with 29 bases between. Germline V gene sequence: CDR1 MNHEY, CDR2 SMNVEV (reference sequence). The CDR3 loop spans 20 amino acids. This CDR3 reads CASSLPPGIPGPRSTGELFF. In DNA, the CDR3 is TGTGCCAGCAGTCTCCCCCCAGGGATACCGGGGCCACGGAGCACCGGGGAGCTGTTTTTT.

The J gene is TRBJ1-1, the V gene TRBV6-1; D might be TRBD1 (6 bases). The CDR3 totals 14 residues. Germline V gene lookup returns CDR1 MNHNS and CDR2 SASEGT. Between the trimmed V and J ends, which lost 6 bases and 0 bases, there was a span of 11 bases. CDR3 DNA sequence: TGTGCCAGCAGACCGGACAGATTGAACACTGAAGCTTTCTTT. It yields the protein CASRPDRLNTEAFF.

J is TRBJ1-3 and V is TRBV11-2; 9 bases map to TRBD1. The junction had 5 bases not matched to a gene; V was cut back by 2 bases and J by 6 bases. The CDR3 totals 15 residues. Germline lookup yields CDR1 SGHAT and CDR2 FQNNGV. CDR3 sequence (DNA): TGTGCCAGCAGCTTATGGGGACAGGGCGCAAACACCATATATTTT. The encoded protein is CASSLWGQGANTIYF.

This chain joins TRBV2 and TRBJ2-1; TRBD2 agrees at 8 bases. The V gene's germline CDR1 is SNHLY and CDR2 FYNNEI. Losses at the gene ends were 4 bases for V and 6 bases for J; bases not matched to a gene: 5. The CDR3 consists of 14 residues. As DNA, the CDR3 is TGTGCCAGCAGTGCACTAGCGGCTACCAATGAGCAGTTCTTC. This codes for CASSALAATNEQFF.

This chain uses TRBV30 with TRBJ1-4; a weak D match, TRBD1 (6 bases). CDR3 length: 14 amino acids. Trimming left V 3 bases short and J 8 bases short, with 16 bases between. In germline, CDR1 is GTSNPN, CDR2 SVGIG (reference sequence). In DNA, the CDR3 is TGTGCCTGGAGGGTCCGGGGGGCTGGGGAAAAACTGTTTTTT. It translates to CAWRVRGAGEKLFF.

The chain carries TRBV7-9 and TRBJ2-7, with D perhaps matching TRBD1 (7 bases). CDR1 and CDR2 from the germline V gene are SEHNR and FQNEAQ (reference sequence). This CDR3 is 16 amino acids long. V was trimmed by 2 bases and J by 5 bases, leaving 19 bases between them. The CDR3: CASSLPPQGGRNEQYF. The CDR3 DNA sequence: TGTGCCAGCAGCTTACCTCCCCAGGGGGGAAGGAACGAGCAGTACTTC.

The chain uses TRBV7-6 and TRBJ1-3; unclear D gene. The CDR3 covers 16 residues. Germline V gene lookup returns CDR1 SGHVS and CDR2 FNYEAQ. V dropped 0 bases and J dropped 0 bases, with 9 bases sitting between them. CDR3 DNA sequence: TGTGCCAGCAGCTTAGCCTCGTCCAGCTCTGGAAACACCATATATTTT. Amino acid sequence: CASSLASSSSGNTIYF.

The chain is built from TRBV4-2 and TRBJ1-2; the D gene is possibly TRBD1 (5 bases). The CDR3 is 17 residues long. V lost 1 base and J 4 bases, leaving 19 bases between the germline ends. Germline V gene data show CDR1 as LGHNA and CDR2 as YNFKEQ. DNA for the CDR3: TGTGCCAGCAGCCAAGTTCAGACCAGGGTATCCATCTATGGCTACACCTTC. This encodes CASSQVQTRVSIYGYTF.

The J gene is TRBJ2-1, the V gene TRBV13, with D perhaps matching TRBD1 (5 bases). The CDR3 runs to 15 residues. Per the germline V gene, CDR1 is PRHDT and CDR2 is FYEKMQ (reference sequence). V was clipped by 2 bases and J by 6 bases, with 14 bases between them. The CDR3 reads CASSLIEGDTNEQFF. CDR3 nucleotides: TGTGCCAGCAGCTTAATCGAAGGGGATACCAATGAGCAGTTCTTC.

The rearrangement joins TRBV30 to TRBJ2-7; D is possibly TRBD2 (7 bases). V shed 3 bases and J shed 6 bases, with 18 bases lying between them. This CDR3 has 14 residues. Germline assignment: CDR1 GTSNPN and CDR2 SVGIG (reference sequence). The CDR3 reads CAWRSGQGRGEQYF. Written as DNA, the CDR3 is TGTGCCTGGAGGTCTGGGCAGGGGAGGGGCGAGCAGTACTTC. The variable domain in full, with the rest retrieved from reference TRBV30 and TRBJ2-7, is SQTIHQWPATLVQPVGSPLSLECTVEGTSNPNLYWYRQAAGRGLQLLFYSVGIGQISSEVPQNLSASRPQDRQFILSSKKLLLSDSGFYLCAWRSGQGRGEQYFGPGTRLTVT.

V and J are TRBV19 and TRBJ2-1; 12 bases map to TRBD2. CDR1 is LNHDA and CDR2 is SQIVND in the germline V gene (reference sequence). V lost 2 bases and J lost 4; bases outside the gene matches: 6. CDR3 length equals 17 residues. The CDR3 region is CASSIFGLAGPYNEQFF. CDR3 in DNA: TGTGCCAGTAGTATATTTGGACTAGCGGGACCGTACAATGAGCAGTTCTTC. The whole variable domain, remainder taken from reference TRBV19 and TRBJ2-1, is DGGITQSPKYLFRKEGQNVTLSCEQNLNHDAMYWYRQDPGQGLRLIYYSQIVNDFQKGDIAEGYSVSREKKESFPLTVTSAQKNPTAFYLCASSIFGLAGPYNEQFFGPGTRLTVL.

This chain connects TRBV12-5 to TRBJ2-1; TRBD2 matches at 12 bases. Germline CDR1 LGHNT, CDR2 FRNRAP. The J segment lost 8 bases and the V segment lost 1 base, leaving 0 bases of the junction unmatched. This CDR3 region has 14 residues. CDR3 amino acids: CASGLGLAGDEQFF. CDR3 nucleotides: TGTGCTAGTGGTTTGGGACTAGCGGGAGATGAGCAGTTCTTC.